This T cell receptor beta chain was sequenced for a study of CD8 T cells in Susac syndrome. This CDR3 has 12 amino acids. V was clipped by 4 bases and J by 2 bases, with 6 bases between them. CDR1 SEHNR and CDR2 FQNEAQ come from the germline V gene (reference sequence). Random hexamers served to reverse transcribe roughly 0.5 to 1 ug RNA. The immunoSEQ assay covered 54 Vbeta and 13 Jbeta segments for CDR3. TCRdb called the immunoSEQ multiplex PCR reads again in MiXCR, with one record for every CDR3 protein. Among roughly 150,000 distinct CDR3 sequences listed, just under 97% were seen once. The rearrangement uses TRBV7-9 and TRBJ2-7; no clear D gene. The source is a human donor with multiple sclerosis. Source material: CD8+ T cells from PBMCs. In nucleotides, the CDR3 is TGTGCCAGCAGCTACGGACCCTACGAGCAGTACTTC. Translation gives CASSYGPYEQYF.